This T cell receptor (beta chain) was identified during a study of blood T cells in healthy people across ages (dated by TCRdb to the mid-2010s). At the level of the whole study: In model experiments, roughly one uniquely barcoded TCR beta cDNA molecule per two T cells was captured by template switching. To track age-related changes in TCR beta repertoire diversity, the study relied on deep sequencing normalized with unique cDNA molecular identifiers. Two additional independent replicas of 1 million unique cDNA reads from the same blood draw were analyzed for two donors (one aged 18 to 30 and one aged 80 or older). The donors were divided into four age groups: young (average approximately 17 years), middle-aged (approximately 42), aged (approximately 62) and long-lived (more than 75). To avoid experimental bias, donors of different ages were randomly spread across the sequencing lanes.

The research as a whole found: Observed TCR beta diversity correlated strongly with the percentage of naive T cells measured by flow cytometry. Because profiling used bulk unsorted PBMCs, naive and antigen-experienced compartments could not be compared conclusively. Compared with the aged group, more naive CD4+ T cells, fewer expanded clones and increased TCR diversity were shown by the long-lived group, suggesting age selection. Estimates of total diversity based on one million sequenced T cells were considered lower bounds and underestimates. As age increased, observed TCR beta diversity per million T cells dropped in a roughly linear way, and a significant reduction was already evident by age 40. Because the CMV infection status of the donors was unknown, age-related changes in expanded clonotypes may potentially have been confounded.

The junction carries 19 bases between V and J, which are trimmed by 0 bases and 11 bases respectively. Counted from cysteine to phenylalanine, this CDR3 has 15 amino acids. Only the CDR3 DNA is retained, 45 bases long and in frame from the first base. In the germline V gene (reference sequence), CDR1 corresponds to LGHDT and CDR2 to YNNKEL. Systemically healthy Caucasian individuals from Russia, 35 to 50 in total and aged roughly 6 to 100 years, were included as donors. Each donor gave 8 to 10 milliliters of peripheral blood, drawn into EDTA-treated Vacutainer tubes. Ficoll-Paque density-gradient centrifugation was used to isolate PBMCs, with at least 6 million obtained per sample. Trizol reagent was used to extract total RNA from the PBMCs, yielding at least 6 micrograms per sample. For every donor, an aliquot of PBMCs went through flow cytometry to measure the percentages of naive CD45RAhigh/CD27high T cells.

A note on this clonotype: What antigen it recognizes has not been identified. The input lacks base qualities; no much larger clone sits a single base away.

The protocol used for the library was 5' RACE. The instrument was an Illumina HiSeq 2500. A second roughly 6 to 12 cycle PCR used a sample-barcoded 5' primer and a J-beta primer mix. A unique molecular identifier was introduced onto each TCR beta cDNA molecule by a template-switch 5' adaptor carrying 12 random nucleotides. Each sample yielded at least 3 million CDR3-containing paired-end reads. First-strand cDNA was synthesized from all RNA with the Mint cDNA synthesis kit, primed by a TRBC-specific oligonucleotide. After uracil-DNA glycosylase treatment, a first 18-cycle PCR used universal primers M1SS and BC2_uni_R on all cDNA. The source study handled its data this way. For normalization, 1 million high-quality reads, each with a distinct molecular identifier, were randomly selected from each sample. Reads sharing molecular identifiers were discarded rather than binned into consensus sequences. CDR3 identification, clonotype clustering and error correction used MiTCR with a Q25 quality threshold and the strictest error-elimination algorithm. Lower-bound total TCR beta diversity was estimated with a nonparametric unseen species model using Euler transformation. The public reads were run again by TCRdb, first through fastp at Q25 and then through MiXCR, and only productive beta chains were kept. Rows matching on CDR3 protein sequence are summarized as one entry with the most common DNA and genes. Clone size and V and J calls follow TCRdb, not the original study. The sample table holds 650,000 to 1,000,000 distinct CDR3 sequences, of which 46% were seen once. The ten largest clones add up to 15% to 20% of the sample.

The receptor comes from a man older than 75 in good health. The sequenced sample consisted of blood. The sequence is built from TRBV3-1 and TRBJ2-5; the D region is possibly TRBD1 or TRBD2, each matching across 6 bases. This receptor carries the CDR3 CASSQERRGTNEQYF. The DNA sequence is TGTGCCAGCAGCCAAGAGCGTCGCGGGACAAATGAGCAGTACTTC.